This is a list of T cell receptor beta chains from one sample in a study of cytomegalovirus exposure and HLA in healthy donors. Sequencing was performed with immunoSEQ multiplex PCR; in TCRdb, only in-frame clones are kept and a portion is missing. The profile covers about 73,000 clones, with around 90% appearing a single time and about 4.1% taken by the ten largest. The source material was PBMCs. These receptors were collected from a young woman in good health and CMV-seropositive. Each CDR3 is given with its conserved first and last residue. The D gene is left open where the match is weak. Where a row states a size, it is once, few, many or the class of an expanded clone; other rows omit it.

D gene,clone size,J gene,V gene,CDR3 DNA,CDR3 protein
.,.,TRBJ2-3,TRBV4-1,TGCGCCAGCAGCCACCCCACTCGATCAGATACGCAGTATTTT,CASSHPTRSDTQYF
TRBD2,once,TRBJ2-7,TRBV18,TGTGCCAGCTCACCTGCTAGCGGGGCCTACGAGCAGTACTTC,CASSPASGAYEQYF
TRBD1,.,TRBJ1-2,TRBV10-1,TGCGCCAGCAGTGAAACAGGGGACTGGGGCTACACCTTC,CASSETGDWGYTF
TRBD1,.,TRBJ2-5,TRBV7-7,TGTGCTAGCAGCCCAGGGACAGACTTCCAAGAGACCCAGTACTTC,CASSPGTDFQETQYF
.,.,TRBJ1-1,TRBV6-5,TGTGCCAGCAGTACGGGAGTGAACACTGAAGCTTTCTTT,CASSTGVNTEAFF
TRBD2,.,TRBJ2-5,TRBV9,TGTGCCAGCAGCGTAGGAGCGGGGGCAGGAGAGACCCAGTACTTC,CASSVGAGAGETQYF
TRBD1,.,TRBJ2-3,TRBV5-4,TGTGCCAGCAGCGACGGACAGGGGCGCACAGATACGCAGTATTTT,CASSDGQGRTDTQYF
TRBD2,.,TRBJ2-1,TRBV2,TGTGCCAGCAGCCCCAGCGGGGGCAGCTACAATGAGCAGTTCTTC,CASSPSGGSYNEQFF
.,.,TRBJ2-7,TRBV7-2,TGTGCCAGCAGCGCACCCCCGGGCGAGCAGTACTTC,CASSAPPGEQYF
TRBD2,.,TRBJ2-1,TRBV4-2,TGTGCCAGCAGCCAAGATCTTGCTAGCGGGGGGTACAATGAGCAGTTCTTC,CASSQDLASGGYNEQFF
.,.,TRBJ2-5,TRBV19,TGTGCCAGTAGCTACGGACAGGGAGGGGTAGACGGCCAGTACTTC,CASSYGQGGVDGQYF
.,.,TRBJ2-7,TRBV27,TGTGCCAGCAGTTCCCGGGAGACCCACGAGCAGTACTTC,CASSSRETHEQYF
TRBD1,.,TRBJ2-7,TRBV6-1,TGTGCCAGCACTGAGACAGGGAGCTTCTACGAGCAGTACTTC,CASTETGSFYEQYF
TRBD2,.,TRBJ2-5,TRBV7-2,TGTGCCAGCAGCCCGGGGGGGCGGCTCCAGGTGGCCCAGTACTTC,CASSPGGRLQVAQYF
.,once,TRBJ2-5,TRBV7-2,TGTGCCAGCAGCTCCAGGGAACGGGAGACCCAGTACTTC,CASSSRERETQYF
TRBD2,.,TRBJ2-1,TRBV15,TGTGCCACCAGCAGAGATCTCCCTAGCGGGAGGTGGAGTGAGCAGTTCTTC,CATSRDLPSGRWSEQFF
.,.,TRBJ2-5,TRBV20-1,TGCAGTGGGGACTTACAAGAGACCCAGTACTTC,CSGDLQETQYF